This is a list of T cell receptor beta chains from one sample in a study of response to subunit inactivated influenza vaccine. TCRdb analysed the RT-PCR reads with MiXCR anew, one entry per CDR3 protein. Of roughly 190,000 distinct CDR3 sequences in the sample, 13% to 15% were seen once. Sequenced material: CD8+ T cells sorted from PBMCs, taken 4 to 6 days after vaccination. These receptor sequences come from a man over 45 who received an inactivated influenza vaccine. Both conserved end residues are part of each CDR3. The D gene is left open where the match is weak. Only some rows state a clone size, as once, few, many or a class for expanded clones.

d_gene	j_gene	v_gene	abundance	len	CDR3nt	CDR3aa
-	TRBJ2-7	TRBV11-2	few	15	TGTGCCAGGATGAACGCGGCTGGGGTCATTTACGAGCAGTACTTC	CARMNAAGVIYEQYF
TRBD1	TRBJ2-7	TRBV5-6	-	13	TGTGCCAGCAGAGGGACAGGAAACTACGAGCAGTACTTC	CASRGTGNYEQYF
-	TRBJ1-1	TRBV9	-	14	TGTGCCAGCAACCCCTTGATGGGGGGCACTGAAGCTTTCTTT	CASNPLMGGTEAFF
-	TRBJ1-2	TRBV7-8	few	16	TGTGCCAGCAGCTCTGTGACCGACAGGATTAACTATGGCTACACCTTC	CASSSVTDRINYGYTF
TRBD2	TRBJ2-1	TRBV10-3	-	16	TGTGCCATCAGTCTTGGGATAGCGGGGCAATACAATGAGCAGTTCTTC	CAISLGIAGQYNEQFF
-	TRBJ2-7	TRBV11-2	few	13	TGTGCCAGCAGCGTAGGCGGAGGCTACGAGCAGTACTTC	CASSVGGGYEQYF
TRBD1	TRBJ1-5	TRBV6-2/TRBV6-3	few	12	TGTGCCAGCCGACAGGGCAGTCAGCCCCAGCATTTT	CASRQGSQPQHF
-	TRBJ1-2	TRBV19	-	15	TGTGCCAGTACCGGGGGTGGGTCAGCTGTCTATGGCTACACCTTC	CASTGGGSAVYGYTF
TRBD1	TRBJ2-3	TRBV13	few	14	TGTGCCAGCAGCCCCACGACAGGGGCAGATACGCAGTATTTT	CASSPTTGADTQYF
-	TRBJ2-2	TRBV7-3	few	12	TGTGCCAGCAGCTTACCGGCTGGGGAGCTGTTTTTT	CASSLPAGELFF
-	TRBJ2-1	TRBV29-1	-	15	TGCAGCGTCCTCTTCCTAGCGTATTCCTACAATGAGCAGTTCTTC	CSVLFLAYSYNEQFF
-	TRBJ1-1	TRBV11-3	few	13	TGTGCCAGCAGCTTCGGCCCGAACACTGAAGCTTTCTTT	CASSFGPNTEAFF
-	TRBJ2-7	TRBV7-8	many	14	TGTGCCAGCAGCCCAACTCGGGGGTACTACGAGCAGTACTTC	CASSPTRGYYEQYF
TRBD2	TRBJ2-1	TRBV10-3	many	12	TGTGCCATCAGCCTAGCGGGAGTCGAGCAGTTCTTC	CAISLAGVEQFF
TRBD2	TRBJ2-1	TRBV28	-	16	TGTGCCAGCAGTTTGTCCGGACTAGCGGGAAAGAATGAGCAGTTCTTC	CASSLSGLAGKNEQFF
TRBD1	TRBJ2-7	TRBV7-2	many	15	TGTGCCAGCAGCTGGAGTACAGGGGGTTCCTACGAGCAGTACTTC	CASSWSTGGSYEQYF
TRBD2	TRBJ2-1	TRBV6-1	-	15	TGTGCCAGCAGCCTACTAGCGGGAGAGGTCGATGAGCAGTTCTTC	CASSLLAGEVDEQFF
-	TRBJ1-5	TRBV20-1	few	13	TGCAGTGCTAACCCCTATAGCAATCAGCCCCAGCATTTT	CSANPYSNQPQHF
-	TRBJ1-6	TRBV7-8	-	16	TGTGCCAGCACCGAGCTTTCGGGCTCCTATAATTCACCCCTCCACTTT	CASTELSGSYNSPLHF
-	TRBJ2-7	TRBV29-1	few	11	TGCAGCGTTGAAAGGGGCGGCGAGCAGTACTTC	CSVERGGEQYF
-	TRBJ2-7	TRBV2	few	14	TGTGCCAGCAGGAACCCCGGGGGTACCTACGAGCAGTACTTC	CASRNPGGTYEQYF
TRBD2	TRBJ2-1	TRBV7-8	-	20	TGTGCCAGCAGCTTAGCCGCATATGGCGGGGGGCCTTCCTCCTACAATGAGCAGTTCTTC	CASSLAAYGGGPSSYNEQFF
-	TRBJ1-1	TRBV29-1	few	11	TGCAGCGTACAGGGTTACACTGAAGCTTTCTTT	CSVQGYTEAFF
-	TRBJ1-5	TRBV7-8	-	13	TGTGCCAGCGGACTTGGAGTCAATCAGCCCCAGCATTTT	CASGLGVNQPQHF
-	TRBJ2-2	TRBV29-1	-	13	TGCAGCGTTGAGGGGGGGAACACCGGGGAGCTGTTTTTT	CSVEGGNTGELFF
TRBD1	TRBJ1-1	TRBV6-5	-	16	TGTGCCAGCAGTTACTCGTTGGGGACAGGGAGCACTGAAGCTTTCTTT	CASSYSLGTGSTEAFF
-	TRBJ1-5	TRBV6-1	few	15	TGTGCCAGCAGCGCCGGGCTCTTTGGCAATCAGCCCCAGCATTTT	CASSAGLFGNQPQHF
-	TRBJ2-1	TRBV6-2/TRBV6-3	-	14	TGTGCCAGCATGGCTGTCGAGACCTACAATGAGCAGTTCTTC	CASMAVETYNEQFF
TRBD2	TRBJ2-1	TRBV2	few	16	TGTGCCAGCAGTGAAGAGACTAGCGGGTGGTACAATGAGCAGTTCTTC	CASSEETSGWYNEQFF
-	TRBJ2-3	TRBV6-2/TRBV6-3	few	14	TGTGCCAGCAGGCTCGAGCCAGGCACAGATACGCAGTATTTT	CASRLEPGTDTQYF
TRBD2	TRBJ2-1	TRBV20-1	few	14	TGCAGTGCTAGTTTGGCGGGGGGGCGGGGTGAGCAGTTCTTC	CSASLAGGRGEQFF
-	TRBJ1-2	TRBV29-1	-	13	TGCAGCGTTGAATGGGGGACAATTTATGGCTACACCTTC	CSVEWGTIYGYTF
-	TRBJ2-1	TRBV7-9	few	13	TGTGCCAGCAGCCTCGCTAGCGTTGGGGAGCAGTTCTTC	CASSLASVGEQFF
TRBD1	TRBJ2-2	TRBV6-1	few	16	TGTGCCAGCAGGGAATTCGACAGGGTGAACACCGGGGAGCTGTTTTTT	CASREFDRVNTGELFF
TRBD1	TRBJ2-7	TRBV6-2/TRBV6-3	few	15	TGTGCCAGCAGTTACTCGTGGACAGGGGGCTACGAGCAGTACTTC	CASSYSWTGGYEQYF
-	TRBJ2-2	TRBV6-1	-	15	TGTGCCAGCAATGGGGGACAATGGAACACCGGGGAGCTGTTTTTT	CASNGGQWNTGELFF
TRBD2	TRBJ2-7	TRBV14	-	14	TGTGCCAGCAGCCAAGATTTGGCGGGGGGCGAGCAGTACTTC	CASSQDLAGGEQYF
-	TRBJ2-6	TRBV6-2/TRBV6-3	few	15	TGTGCCAGCAGTTATAAGGGCTCTGGGGCCAACGTCCTGACTTTC	CASSYKGSGANVLTF
-	TRBJ1-2	TRBV7-9	-	16	TGTGCCAGCAGCCATGAGGGTAGGGTCTCTAACTATGGCTACACCTTC	CASSHEGRVSNYGYTF
-	TRBJ1-1	TRBV11-2	-	15	TGTGCCAGCAGCTTAGGTGAACCACCAGGGCCTGAAGCTTTCTTT	CASSLGEPPGPEAFF
-	TRBJ1-2	TRBV10-3	many	16	TGTGCCATCAGTGAGTCAATTGACACGACTAACTATGGCTACACCTTC	CAISESIDTTNYGYTF
-	TRBJ2-3	TRBV7-9	few	16	TGTGCCAGCAGCTCTATCGGGGGCGCGGGCACAGATACGCAGTATTTT	CASSSIGGAGTDTQYF
-	TRBJ2-1	TRBV10-3	-	11	TGTGCCATCACCGAGAACAATGAGCAGTTCTTC	CAITENNEQFF
-	TRBJ2-2	TRBV18	-	13	TGTGCCAGCTCACCAATAAACACCGGGGAGCTGTTTTTT	CASSPINTGELFF